This TCR beta chain derives from a study of T-cell reconstitution after alpha-beta-depleted transplantation in children. With respect to this clonotype: Its antigen is unknown.

Unique molecular identifiers were incorporated when the TCRbeta library was constructed. MiXCR was run by TCRdb on the PCR reads, yielding one entry per CDR3 protein. The repertoire holds over 150,000 distinct CDR3 sequences, with about 6% as singletons. Whole-study findings and limits: Counts and diversity of T cells one year after transplant came mostly from newly produced T cells. Expanded graft clones numbering several hundred reportedly gave rise to alpha-beta T cells about two months after transplant. Certain patients had high TCRbeta diversity at day 60, and it came from recipient T cells and thymic progenitors that survived.

The clonotype comes from a girl under two years old with combined immunodeficiency, due to receive a stem cell transplant. Source: PBMCs, taken before TCRalphabeta/CD19-depleted stem cell transplant.

As DNA, the CDR3 is TGTGCCAGCAGCTTAGCCGGTCTCAGGGTGGGAGGAGAGACCCAGTACTTC. Its translation is CASSLAGLRVGGETQYF. This rearrangement joins TRBV7-6 to TRBJ2-5, with D maybe TRBD2 (6 bases). Germline V CDR1 and CDR2: SGHVS, FNYEAQ. Trimming stripped 0 bases from V and 4 bases from J, with 18 bases between. The CDR3 sequence is 17 residues long.